This note documents a single T cell receptor beta chain sequence. These data come from a study of cytomegalovirus exposure and HLA in healthy donors. Study at large: Roughly 180 million T cells yielded 120 million or so unique TCR beta sequences, as an earlier analysis found.

Primers: 60 Vbeta forward and 13 Jbeta reverse. Libraries were prepared by immunoSEQ multiplex PCR; TCRdb keeps only in-frame clonotypes and omits some of them. The sample has 100,000 or so clones, roughly 82% seen once; the top ten hold under 11%. The germline V and J ends were trimmed by 8 bases and 1 base, with 9 bases remaining between them. Germline V lookup: CDR1 SGHTA, CDR2 FQGNSA. This CDR3 is built from 13 residues. The chain uses TRBV7-2 and TRBJ1-5, with D uncertain. This TCR derives from a middle-aged man in good health and CMV-seronegative. The sample was PBMCs. The CDR3 here is CASGQRSNQPQHF. The CDR3 DNA sequence: TGTGCCAGCGGGCAGAGAAGCAATCAGCCCCAGCATTTT.